The next 29 T cell receptor beta chains were all read from a single sample in a study of T-cell memory formation after mild COVID-19 (dated by TCRdb to 2020 to 2023). The library was made by 5' RACE. Instrument on record: Illumina NovaSeq 6000. TCRdb applied fastp at Q25 and MiXCR to the public reads, then kept only in-frame beta chains. Rows with a matching CDR3 protein are joined into one entry that keeps the most common DNA and genes. The sample yields tens of thousands of distinct CDR3 sequences; about 6.1% were counted once. Of the sample, 0.8% to 1% is held by the ten largest clones. The sequenced sample consisted of PBMCs or a T cell subset sorted from them (not recorded which). The origin of the receptors is an adult who had mild COVID-19 (a few samples of this study predate the infection). The sample titles of this study are shuffled in the database, so cell type and time point are left out.

V is TRBV5-6 and J is TRBJ2-7, with 7 bases that match TRBD2. The germline V gene has CDR1 SGHDT and CDR2 YYEEEE. The J segment lost 3 bases and the V segment lost 3 bases, leaving 3 bases of the junction unmatched. The CDR3 has 13 residues. CDR3 loop: CASSSGTNYEQYF. CDR3 nucleotide sequence: TGTGCCAGCAGCTCCGGGACTAACTACGAGCAGTACTTC.

This clonotype appeared a few times. The chain employs TRBV29-1 and TRBJ1-2; 7 nucleotides line up with TRBD1. Germline V gives CDR1 SQVTM, CDR2 ANQGSEA. This CDR3 comprises 11 residues. V lost 6 bases to trimming and J lost 3 bases; unmatched junction nucleotides: 1. The CDR3 DNA follows: TGCAGCGTCGGGACAGACTATGGCTACACCTTC. Its protein is CSVGTDYGYTF. The variable domain in full, completed from reference TRBV29-1 and TRBJ1-2, reads SAVISQKPSRDICQRGTSLTIQCQVDSQVTMMFWYRQQPGQSLTLIATANQGSEATYESGFVIDKFPISRPNLTFSTLTVSNMSPEDSSIYLCSVGTDYGYTFGSGTRLTVV.

The sample holds many counts of this clonotype. This rearrangement joins TRBV24-1 to TRBJ2-3; TRBD2 is a possible D gene (7 bases). The ends were cut back, 7 bases at V and 2 bases at J, with 15 bases in the middle. Germline V CDR1 and CDR2: KGHDR, SFDVKD. The CDR3 spans 15 residues. The CDR3 DNA sequence: TGTGCCACCAGCCCCGGGCGGGGGCCCACAGATACGCAGTATTTT. It translates to CATSPGRGPTDTQYF.

The chain couples TRBV7-3 to TRBJ2-7, with TRBD1 matching 8 bases. The CDR3 loop spans 13 amino acids. The V segment lost 2 bases and the J segment 6 bases; nucleotides outside the gene matches: 3. The germline gives CDR1 SGHTA, CDR2 FQGTGA. The CDR3 loop is CASSLQQGGEQYF. The CDR3 DNA follows: TGTGCCAGCAGCTTACAACAGGGGGGCGAGCAGTACTTC.

This clonotype was counted between two and nine times. V usage is TRBV2 and J usage is TRBJ2-5; TRBD2 is a possible D gene (5 bases). The CDR3 has 13 amino acids. V was shortened by 1 base and J by 4 bases, with 7 bases between the two germline ends. Germline CDR1 is SNHLY and CDR2 is FYNNEI. The CDR3 here is CASSEGERETQYF. DNA for the CDR3: TGTGCCAGCAGTGAAGGGGAGAGAGAGACCCAGTACTTC.

The chain is built from TRBV18 and TRBJ1-1, with a tentative D call TRBD1 (6 bases). From germline, CDR1 is KGHSH and CDR2 LQKENI. V lost 3 bases to trimming and J lost 5 bases, with 19 bases between them. The length of the CDR3 is 16 residues. The CDR3 nucleotides are TGTGCCAGCTCACCGGGCAGGCAGGGGAGGGGAACTGAAGCTTTCTTT. It codes for CASSPGRQGRGTEAFF. Full variable domain (outside the CDR3, taken from reference TRBV18 and TRBJ1-1): NAGVMQNPRHLVRRRGQEARLRCSPMKGHSHVYWYRQLPEEGLKFMVYLQKENIIDESGMPKERFSAEFPKEGPSILRIQQVVRGDSAAYFCASSPGRQGRGTEAFFGQGTRLTVV.

In this sample, this clonotype turned up many times. The rearrangement joins TRBV7-2 to TRBJ2-1; 8 positions match TRBD2. J was trimmed by 0 bases and V by 5 bases; bases with no gene match: 6. The CDR3 runs to 16 residues. The germline V gene has CDR1 SGHTA and CDR2 FQGNSA. The CDR3 region is CASSPPGGSSYNEQFF. The CDR3 DNA is TGTGCCAGCAGCCCTCCGGGGGGGAGCTCCTACAATGAGCAGTTCTTC.

The chain carries TRBV20-1 and TRBJ1-4; D gene unclear. V was pared by 5 bases and J by 4 bases, with 14 bases between. This CDR3 is built from 14 residues. The germline V gene has CDR1 DFQATT and CDR2 SNEGSKA (reference sequence). For the CDR3, the DNA is TGCAGTGCTGAAGAGGGCGGATTTAATGAAAAACTGTTTTTT. Amino acid sequence: CSAEEGGFNEKLFF.

This clonotype was observed at least ten times. The rearrangement links TRBV12-3 or TRBV12-4 to TRBJ2-7, with 7 bases identical to TRBD1. The CDR3 is 14 residues long. J was trimmed by 6 bases and V by 8 bases; bases with no gene match: 13. CDR3 residues: CASAEGTVLFEQYF. In nucleotides, the CDR3 is TGTGCCAGCGCGGAAGGGACAGTTCTTTTCGAGCAGTACTTC.

In its sample, this clonotype was seen a few times. This chain uses TRBV6-5 with TRBJ2-3, with 9 bases aligning to TRBD2. The ends lost 2 bases at V and 3 bases at J; junction bases unmatched: 3. Germline CDR1 is MNHEY and CDR2 is SVGAGI. This CDR3 comprises 15 residues. The CDR3 region is CASSYGGRATDTQYF. In DNA form, the CDR3 reads TGTGCCAGCAGTTACGGCGGGAGGGCAACAGATACGCAGTATTTT.

The genes are TRBV9 and TRBJ2-1, with TRBD2 as a possible D gene (5 bases). Germline-derived CDR1 and CDR2 are SGDLS and YYNGEE. V was trimmed by 4 bases and J by 7 bases, leaving 18 bases between them. The CDR3 loop spans 15 amino acids. The CDR3 nucleotides are TGTGCCAGCAGCTCCCCTAGCTGGAGAACGAATGAGCAGTTCTTC. Protein sequence: CASSSPSWRTNEQFF.

The chain carries TRBV3-1 and TRBJ1-4; D not certain. The CDR3 spans 13 residues. V lost 1 base to trimming and J lost 8 bases, with 8 bases between them. Germline V lookup: CDR1 LGHDT, CDR2 YNNKEL (reference sequence). CDR3 nucleotide sequence: TGTGCCAGCAGCCAAGGGCTGTGGGAAAAACTGTTTTTT. It is translated as CASSQGLWEKLFF.

This clonotype occurred many times. The V gene is TRBV7-8, the J gene TRBJ1-2, with unresolved D. The CDR3 contains 17 residues. V was shortened by 4 bases and J by 4 bases, with 22 bases between the two germline ends. Germline V gene sequence: CDR1 SGHVS, CDR2 FQNEAQ. CDR3 sequence: CASSSSTREVRAYGYTF. In nucleotides, the CDR3 is TGTGCCAGCAGCTCCTCGACACGCGAGGTGCGGGCCTATGGCTACACCTTC.

The CDR3 reads CSARDGTTDYYSNQPQHF. The CDR3 nucleotides read TGCAGTGCTAGAGATGGGACAACCGATTACTATAGCAATCAGCCCCAGCATTTT. The rearrangement links TRBV20-1 to TRBJ1-5; D may be TRBD1 (6 bases). Germline loops: CDR1 DFQATT, CDR2 SNEGSKA (reference sequence). V gave up 0 bases and J gave up 0 bases, with 18 bases separating them. The CDR3 has 18 amino acids.

V usage is TRBV6-5 and J usage is TRBJ2-5; D not certain. CDR1 is MNHEY and CDR2 is SVGAGI in the germline V gene. The CDR3 is 15 residues long. V dropped 0 bases and J dropped 1 base, with 9 bases sitting between them. CDR3 in DNA: TGTGCCAGCAGTTACTCGAGCCAGCCCCAAGAGACCCAGTACTTC. This sequence encodes CASSYSSQPQETQYF.

This clonotype was counted at least ten times. The chain recombines TRBV4-2 with TRBJ2-7; D unclear. The ends were cut back, 0 bases at V and 2 bases at J, with 5 bases in the middle. Germline V lookup: CDR1 LGHNA, CDR2 YNFKEQ. This CDR3 has 13 residues. CDR3 sequence (DNA): TGTGCCAGCAGCCAAGACATTACCTACGAGCAGTACTTC. Translated, it gives CASSQDITYEQYF.

This clonotype was recorded many times. The chain has TRBV3-1 and TRBJ2-5; D is ambiguous. Germline V gives CDR1 LGHDT, CDR2 YNNKEL (reference sequence). This CDR3 has 13 amino acids. Trimming removed 2 bases from V and 3 bases from J, with 7 bases in between. The chain's CDR3 is CASSQYSEETQYF. CDR3 bases: TGTGCCAGCAGCCAATACAGTGAAGAGACCCAGTACTTC.

This clonotype was observed many times. The V call is TRBV5-1, the J call TRBJ2-7; unclear D gene. Germline CDR1 reads SGHRS; CDR2 reads YFSETQ. The germline V and J ends were trimmed by 0 bases and 5 bases, with 21 bases remaining between them. The CDR3 runs 17 residues. This CDR3 reads CASSLGPIAPLLDEQYF. CDR3 DNA: TGCGCCAGCAGCTTGGGTCCCATAGCTCCACTTTTGGACGAGCAGTACTTC.

This clonotype occurred a few times. This chain uses TRBV7-9 with TRBJ2-1, with D possibly being TRBD1 or TRBD2 (5 bases each). The CDR3 is made up of 17 amino acids. CDR1 and CDR2 (germline): SEHNR, FQNEAQ (reference sequence). V was cut by 5 bases and J by 4 bases, with 21 bases left in between. The CDR3 reads CASSDGAVGDGYNEQFF. The CDR3 DNA sequence: TGTGCCAGCAGCGACGGGGCAGTCGGAGATGGTTACAATGAGCAGTTCTTC.

There are many counts of this clonotype. V usage is TRBV18 and J usage is TRBJ1-4; D is unresolved. Per the germline V gene, CDR1 is KGHSH and CDR2 is LQKENI. Trimming pared 1 base from V and 3 bases from J, leaving 6 bases between. CDR3 size: 14 residues. This chain's CDR3 is CASSPLQPNEKLFF. The CDR3 DNA reads as TGTGCCAGCTCACCACTACAGCCTAATGAAAAACTGTTTTTT.

The V and J genes are TRBV11-3 and TRBJ1-2; D is possibly TRBD1 (5 bases). This CDR3 has 14 amino acids. Trimming took off 4 bases at V and 7 bases at J, with 16 bases between the two ends. Germline V gene lookup returns CDR1 SGHNT and CDR2 YENEEA. CDR3 nucleotides: TGTGCCAGCAGCTCAGCGGGGGGTAGCGGTGGCTACACCTTC. Encoded protein: CASSSAGGSGGYTF.

This clonotype has ten or more counts. J is TRBJ2-7 and V is TRBV6-5, with 9 bases fitting TRBD2. V was clipped by 4 bases and J by 3 bases; unmatched bases: 10. The CDR3 extends over 16 amino acids. CDR1 MNHEY and CDR2 SVGAGI come from the germline V gene. In DNA form, the CDR3 reads TGTGCCAGCAGTTCTTTAGGAGCGGGAGGTAGCTACGAGCAGTACTTC. Translated: CASSSLGAGGSYEQYF.

This clonotype was observed many times. The chain has TRBV27 and TRBJ1-1; D perhaps matches TRBD1 (5 bases). V gave up 3 bases and J gave up 1 base, with 6 bases separating them. The CDR3 contains 13 residues. Germline V lookup: CDR1 MNHEY, CDR2 SMNVEV (reference sequence). The CDR3, as DNA: TGTGCCAGCAGTTTGACAGCGAACACTGAAGCTTTCTTT. It is translated as CASSLTANTEAFF.

The V and J genes are TRBV6-4 and TRBJ2-1, with D possibly TRBD2 on 5 matching bases. CDR3 size: 17 residues. V lost 5 bases and J 8 bases, leaving 25 bases between the germline ends. CDR1 is MRHNA, CDR2 SNTAGT, per germline. CDR3 DNA: TGTGCCAGCAGTCCTCCACTAGTTTCCGCTTCCATCGATGAGCAGTTCTTC. It is translated as CASSPPLVSASIDEQFF.

This clonotype was observed a few times. This chain joins TRBV12-3 or TRBV12-4 and TRBJ2-3; possible D gene TRBD1, 6 bases. V lost 5 bases to trimming and J lost 13 bases, with 13 bases between them. This CDR3 spans 11 amino acids. The CDR3 DNA follows: TGTGCCAGCAGTACAGGGCCGAGGAAGTATTTT. Translation: CASSTGPRKYF.

The sample holds many counts of this clonotype. The gene calls are TRBV12-3 or TRBV12-4 and TRBJ1-2; 8 bases align to TRBD1. V gave up 5 bases and J gave up 5 bases; unmatched junction bases: 7. The CDR3 runs 14 residues. The CDR3 nucleotides read TGTGCCAGCAGTCTTAGAACAGGGGGGTATGGCTACACCTTC. It is translated as CASSLRTGGYGYTF.

This clonotype was recorded at least ten times. This sequence joins TRBV5-1 and TRBJ2-2; D is possibly TRBD2 (6 bases). This CDR3 has 14 residues. V was pared by 3 bases and J by 6 bases, with 12 bases between. In germline, CDR1 is SGHRS, CDR2 YFSETQ. The CDR3 bases are TGCGCCAGCAGCTCGGACGGGGGACCCGGGGAGCTGTTTTTT. Amino acid sequence: CASSSDGGPGELFF.

This clonotype has a handful of counts. The chain combines TRBV9 with TRBJ2-1, with 10 bases matching TRBD1. The CDR3 totals 17 residues. J was trimmed by 5 bases and V by 1 base; bases with no gene match: 9. CDR1 and CDR2 from the germline V gene are SGDLS and YYNGEE. Here the CDR3 DNA reads TGTGCCAGCAGCGTATCGGGGGGGACAGGGGTCGACAATGAGCAGTTCTTC. Its translation is CASSVSGGTGVDNEQFF.

This clonotype was seen repeatedly, ten times or more. The V call is TRBV20-1, the J call TRBJ2-1; TRBD1 matches at 8 bases. With V trimmed by 4 bases and J by 1 base, 9 bases remained unmatched. In germline, CDR1 is DFQATT, CDR2 SNEGSKA (reference sequence). CDR3 length: 16 amino acids. CDR3 nucleotides: TGCAGTGCTATCCGGACAGGGAAAGGTTCCTACAATGAGCAGTTCTTC. This sequence encodes CSAIRTGKGSYNEQFF.